This TCR beta chain stems from a study of T cells in Graves' hyperthyroidism and ophthalmopathy. TCR beta CDR3 regions were amplified from RNA transcripts. The TCR CDR3 first-round RT-PCR relied on the HTBI primer set. MiXCR, run by TCRdb on the multiplex PCR reads, gives a single entry per CDR3 protein. The profile shows about half a million distinct CDR3 sequences, roughly 16% of them singletons. Subjects with ophthalmopathy showed a Clinical Activity Score no lower than 3, a NOSPECS grade no lower than 4, and a duration shorter than 3 months. Each diagnosis drew on symptoms, thyroxine, TRAb, thyroid ultrasound and orbital computed tomography findings. PBMCs were derived from roughly 10 ml fresh peripheral blood. Remarks on this clonotype: A much larger clone differs by one base, so this may be a read error.

The CDR3 has 13 residues. Germline-derived CDR1 and CDR2 are MNHEY and SVGEGT. Trimming pared 2 bases from V and 6 bases from J, leaving 11 bases between. Material for sequencing was blood. V and J are TRBV6-2 or TRBV6-3 and TRBJ2-7; a weak D match, TRBD2 (6 bases). This clonotype was sampled from a woman in her thirties with Graves' ophthalmopathy. This CDR3 is CASSYPPGGEQYF. The CDR3 DNA reads TGTGCCAGCAGTTACCCTCCCGGGGGCGAGCAGTACTTC.